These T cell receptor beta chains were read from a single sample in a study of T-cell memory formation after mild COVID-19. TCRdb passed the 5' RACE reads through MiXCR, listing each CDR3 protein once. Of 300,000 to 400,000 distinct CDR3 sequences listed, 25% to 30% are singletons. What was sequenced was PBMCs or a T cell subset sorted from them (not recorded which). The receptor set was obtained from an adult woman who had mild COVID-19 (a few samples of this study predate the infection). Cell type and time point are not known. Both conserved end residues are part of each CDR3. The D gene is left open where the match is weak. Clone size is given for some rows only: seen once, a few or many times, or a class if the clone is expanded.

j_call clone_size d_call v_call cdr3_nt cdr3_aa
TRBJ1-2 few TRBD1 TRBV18 TGTGCCAGCTCACCATGGGACAGGGACCTCTCCGGCTACACCTTC CASSPWDRDLSGYTF
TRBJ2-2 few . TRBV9 TGTGCCAGCAGCGTAGGTTTAGGACATAACACCGGGGAGCTGTTTTTT CASSVGLGHNTGELFF
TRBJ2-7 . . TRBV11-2 TGTGCCAGCAGCCAAGACAGGAGAAACGAGCAGTACTTC CASSQDRRNEQYF
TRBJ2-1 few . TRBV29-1 TGCAGCGTTGAACGTCAGAATGAGCAGTTCTTC CSVERQNEQFF
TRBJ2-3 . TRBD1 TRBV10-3 TGTGCCATCAGTGAAGGGACAGGGGGGGCAGATACGCAGTATTTT CAISEGTGGADTQYF
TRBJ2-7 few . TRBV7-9 TGTGCCAGCAGCGCTGGGGGATCCTACGAGCAGTACTTC CASSAGGSYEQYF
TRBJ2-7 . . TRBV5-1 TGCGCCAGCAGCTTTCGGGCAAGGGCCGAGCAGTACTTC CASSFRARAEQYF
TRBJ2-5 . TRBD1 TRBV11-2 TGTGCCAGCAGCTCAGACAGGGATAGAGAGACCCAGTACTTC CASSSDRDRETQYF
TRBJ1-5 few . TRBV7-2 TGTGCCAGCAGCTTAGCGGCTCCCCCTAGTTCCGGGAGTCAGCCCCAGCATTTT CASSLAAPPSSGSQPQHF
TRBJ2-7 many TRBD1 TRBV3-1 TGTGCCAGCAGCGCCGGGACAGCATCCTACGAGCAGTACTTC CASSAGTASYEQYF
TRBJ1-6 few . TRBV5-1 TGCGCCAGCAGCGCCGAGAAGGCCTATAATTCACCCCTCCACTTT CASSAEKAYNSPLHF
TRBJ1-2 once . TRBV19 TGTGCCACTCTCCCCCTCCAGGGCCTTGGCTACACCTTC CATLPLQGLGYTF
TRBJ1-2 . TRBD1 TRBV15 TGTGCCACCAGCAGCGACAGGGCTAACTATGGCTACACCTTC CATSSDRANYGYTF
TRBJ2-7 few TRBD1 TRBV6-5 TGTGCCAGCCTCGAGACAGGGACCTACGAGCAGTACTTC CASLETGTYEQYF
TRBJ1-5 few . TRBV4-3 TGCGCCAGCAGCGCCTGGGTCAATCAGCCCCAGCATTTT CASSAWVNQPQHF
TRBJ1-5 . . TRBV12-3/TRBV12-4 TGTGCCAGCAGTTTATGGGCAGGGTCGGGGAATCAGCCCCAGCATTTT CASSLWAGSGNQPQHF
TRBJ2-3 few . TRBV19 TGTGCCAGTAGTACCTCGGGAGATACGCAGTATTTT CASSTSGDTQYF
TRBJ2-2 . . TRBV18 TGTGCCAGCTCACGCAGCCTGAAGAACACCGGGGAGCTGTTTTTT CASSRSLKNTGELFF
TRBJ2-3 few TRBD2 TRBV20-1 TGCAGTGCTAGACTAGCGGCATTTAATACGCAGTATTTT CSARLAAFNTQYF
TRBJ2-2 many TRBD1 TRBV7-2 TGTGCCAGCAGCTTAGGGGGACAGGGGGCAACCGGGGAGCTGTTTTTT CASSLGGQGATGELFF
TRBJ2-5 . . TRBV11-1 TGTGCCAGCAGCCCTGGGCCCAACGGGGAGACCCAGTACTTC CASSPGPNGETQYF
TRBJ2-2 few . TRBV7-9 TGTGCCAGCTCCCCCCGGGGGGCACTCAACACCGGGGAGCTGTTTTTT CASSPRGALNTGELFF
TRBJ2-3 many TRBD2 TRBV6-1 TGTGCCAGCAGTGAAGCCTCGGGGGGGCCAGATACGCAGTATTTT CASSEASGGPDTQYF
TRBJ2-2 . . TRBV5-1 TGCGCCAGCAGCGCCTATTTGACGGTATTCTCGAACACCGGGGAGCTGTTTTTT CASSAYLTVFSNTGELFF
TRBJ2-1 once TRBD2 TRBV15 TGTGCCATCCCTGTGACTAGCGGGAGCATCAATGAGCAGTTCTTC CAIPVTSGSINEQFF
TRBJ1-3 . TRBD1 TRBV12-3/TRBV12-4 TGTGCCAGCAGTCTGCAGGGGGCATCGGACACCATATATTTT CASSLQGASDTIYF
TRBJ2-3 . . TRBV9 TGTGCCAGCTCGAGGGGTCGCACAGATACGCAGTATTTT CASSRGRTDTQYF
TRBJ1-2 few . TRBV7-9 TGTGCCAGCAGCCCCTCGTTCGATGGCTACACCTTC CASSPSFDGYTF
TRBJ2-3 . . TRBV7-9 TGTGCCAGCAGCTACCGCAGGGAAGGAAGAGATACGCAGTATTTT CASSYRREGRDTQYF
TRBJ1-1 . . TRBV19 TGTGCCAGTAGTATAACCCAGGGGACTGAAGCTTTCTTT CASSITQGTEAFF
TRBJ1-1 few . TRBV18 TGTGCCAGCTCACCGGAACAGGGTCATGTGTTCTTT CASSPEQGHVFF
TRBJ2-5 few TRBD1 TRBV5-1 TGCGCCAGCAGGCCCCAGGGGGTAATCCAAGAGACCCAGTACTTC CASRPQGVIQETQYF